The 10 T cell receptor beta chains below come from one sample, sequenced in a study of OX40 agonist ivuxolimab in advanced cancers. Sequencing used immunoSEQ multiplex PCR; TCRdb keeps in-frame clones, though not all of them. The top ten clones hold less than 25% of a sample with 30,000 or so clones, roughly 82% of them seen once. This specimen was CD4+ or CD8+ T cells sorted from blood, taken in a trial of the OX40 agonist ivuxolimab. These receptors originate from an adult with an advanced solid tumor such as melanoma, head and neck, liver or kidney cancer.

This clone was counted a few times. CDR3 coding DNA: TGTGCCAGCAGTTTACCTGGACAGGGAGGAAGGCAGCCCCAGCATTTT. Translated: CASSLPGQGGRQPQHF. The genes are TRBV28 and TRBJ1-5; 8 nucleotides agree with TRBD1. CDR3 length: 16 amino acids. Unmatched junction bases numbered 10, after V lost 2 bases and J lost 7 bases. The V gene's germline CDR1 is MDHEN and CDR2 SYDVKM.

The chain has TRBV11-2 and TRBJ2-7, with D perhaps TRBD2 (5 bases). The CDR3 has 15 residues. Germline CDR1 and CDR2: SGHAT and FQNNGV. Between the trimmed V and J ends, which lost 5 bases and 2 bases, there was a span of 16 bases. CDR3 DNA: TGTGCCAGCAGCCGTTTGGACTGGGAAACCTACGAGCAGTACTTC. This encodes CASSRLDWETYEQYF.

The gene calls are TRBV10-1 and TRBJ1-1; D possibly corresponds to TRBD1 (6 bases). V was trimmed by 5 bases and J by 8 bases, leaving 18 bases between them. Germline lookup yields CDR1 WNHNN and CDR2 SYGVQD (reference sequence). CDR3 size: 14 residues. The CDR3 loop is CASSSDRKGLEAFF. The CDR3 DNA reads as TGCGCCAGCAGTTCTGACAGGAAAGGGTTGGAAGCTTTCTTT.

V is TRBV13 and J is TRBJ1-1; D not certain. V was cut by 6 bases and J by 0 bases, with 14 bases left in between. The V gene's germline CDR1 is PRHDT and CDR2 FYEKMQ (reference sequence). The length of the CDR3 is 15 residues. CDR3 bases: TGTGCCAGCAGTCTAGGGAGCATCATGAACACTGAAGCTTTCTTT. Its protein is CASSLGSIMNTEAFF.

There are a few counts of this clone. The chain carries TRBV28 and TRBJ1-1, with D hard to call. CDR3 length: 13 amino acids. Trimming shortened V by 3 bases and J by 2 bases, and 7 bases separated the two germline ends. The germline CDR1 and CDR2 sequences are MDHEN and SYDVKM. This chain's CDR3 is CASSLQRNTEAFF. CDR3 sequence (DNA): TGTGCCAGCAGTTTGCAACGAAACACTGAAGCTTTCTTT.

V and J are TRBV7-9 and TRBJ1-2; no firm D call. The CDR3 contains 13 residues. Per germline, CDR1 SEHNR and CDR2 FQNEAQ (reference sequence). The V end was cut by 5 bases, the J end by 8 bases, with 15 bases between. The CDR3 region has the DNA TGTGCCAGCAGCGAAATGGATGCGGGGGGCTACACCTTC. Protein sequence: CASSEMDAGGYTF.

The rearrangement links TRBV19 to TRBJ2-5; TRBD1 matches at 10 bases. Germline CDR1 and CDR2: LNHDA and SQIVND (reference sequence). The junction had 9 bases not matched to a gene; V was cut back by 3 bases and J by 5 bases. The CDR3 is 16 amino acids. CDR3 DNA: TGTGCCAGTAGTATGGGGTTCGACAGGGGGCGGGAGACCCAGTACTTC. It yields the protein CASSMGFDRGRETQYF.

V and J are TRBV10-2 and TRBJ2-2, with TRBD1 as a possible D gene (6 bases). The germline V gene encodes CDR1 WSHSY and CDR2 SAAADI. The CDR3 spans 15 residues. Trimming removed 3 bases at V and 5 bases at J, with 13 bases between. In DNA, the CDR3 is TGCGCCAGCAGTGATAACAGGGTTATTACCGGGGAGCTGTTTTTT. Its protein product is CASSDNRVITGELFF.

The chain has TRBV9 and TRBJ1-6; D unclear. V was clipped by 0 bases and J by 9 bases, with 13 bases between them. The CDR3 totals 15 residues. From germline, CDR1 is SGDLS and CDR2 YYNGEE. The CDR3 bases are TGTGCCAGCAGCGTAGGTGGCCGGGTTTCTTCACCCCTCCACTTT. The encoded protein is CASSVGGRVSSPLHF.

This clone was counted a few times. This chain connects TRBV2 to TRBJ1-2; no firm D call. CDR3 size: 14 residues. Looked up from germline, CDR1 is SNHLY and CDR2 is FYNNEI. Between the trimmed V and J ends, which lost 2 bases and 2 bases, there was a span of 9 bases. The CDR3: CASSETVINYGYTF. The CDR3 bases are TGTGCCAGCAGTGAAACAGTCATCAACTATGGCTACACCTTC.